This entry lists 13 T cell receptor beta chains sequenced from one sample in a study of blood T cell repertoires in COVID-19 (dated by TCRdb to between 2020 and 2021). Libraries came from the immunoSEQ multiplex PCR assay. Held by TCRdb, this immuneACCESS table contains in-frame sequences only and omits some clones. Under half of the omission traces to an unresolved V gene where checked; the cause of the rest is unknown. Across this sample there are 300,000 to 500,000 clones, with approximately 87% seen only once. Of the sample, around 0.91% falls within the top ten clones. The sample taken for sequencing was PBMCs or T cells enriched from blood (not recorded which). These receptors were taken from a woman aged 25 to 45 with acute COVID-19.

The chain uses TRBV19 and TRBJ1-2; 8 positions agree with TRBD1. Germline-derived CDR1 and CDR2 are LNHDA and SQIVND (reference sequence). The length of the CDR3 is 15 residues. The ends lost 3 bases at V and 4 bases at J; junction bases unmatched: 7. CDR3 sequence (DNA): TGTGCCAGTAGTATTGGGCAGGGGGCAGGCTATGGCTACACCTTC. Translated, it gives CASSIGQGAGYGYTF.

This chain joins TRBV27 and TRBJ1-5, with 10 bases identical to TRBD1. The V gene end was trimmed by 6 bases and the J gene end by 2 bases; junction bases not matched to a gene: 4. The CDR3 is made up of 15 amino acids. Looked up from germline, CDR1 is MNHEY and CDR2 is SMNVEV (reference sequence). CDR3 bases: TGTGCCAGCAGGACAGGGGGCAGTGGCAATCAGCCCCAGCATTTT. This translates into CASRTGGSGNQPQHF.

The J gene is TRBJ2-2, the V gene TRBV6-1, with D hard to call. Trimming pared 9 bases from V and 0 bases from J, leaving 2 bases between. There are 11 residues in the CDR3. Germline values: CDR1 MNHNS, CDR2 SASEGT. The CDR3 DNA is TGTGCCAGTACGAACACCGGGGAGCTGTTTTTT. Translated, it gives CASTNTGELFF.

The V call is TRBV9, the J call TRBJ1-2, with D unclear. V lost 0 bases and J lost 4, with 10 bases in between. The V gene's germline CDR1 is SGDLS and CDR2 YYNGEE. The CDR3 totals 14 residues. The CDR3 spells CASSVALSSYGYTF. CDR3 coding DNA: TGTGCCAGCAGCGTAGCCTTGAGTTCCTATGGCTACACCTTC. Combining the CDR3 with reference TRBV9 and TRBJ1-2 gives the whole variable domain DSGVTQTPKHLITATGQRVTLRCSPRSGDLSVYWYQQSLDQGLQFLIQYYNGEERAKGNILERFSAQQFPDLHSELNLSSLELGDSALYFCASSVALSSYGYTFGSGTRLTVV.

The rearrangement uses TRBV7-2 and TRBJ2-3; TRBD2 matches at 10 bases. After removal of 3 bases from V and 4 bases from J, the junction contained 7 bases not matched to a gene. The germline CDR1 and CDR2 sequences are SGHTA and FQGNSA. The CDR3 length is 16 residues. CDR3 sequence: CASSFLAGARADTQYF. DNA for the CDR3: TGTGCCAGCAGCTTTCTAGCGGGGGCCAGAGCAGATACGCAGTATTTT.

V gene TRBV19 combines with J gene TRBJ1-5, with a possible D match to TRBD1 (5 bases). The CDR3 has 13 residues. CDR1 and CDR2 (germline): LNHDA, SQIVND (reference sequence). Between the trimmed V and J ends, which lost 5 bases and 3 bases, there was a span of 8 bases. The CDR3 loop reads CASSWGNNQPQHF. For the CDR3, the DNA is TGTGCCAGTAGTTGGGGCAACAATCAGCCCCAGCATTTT.

V usage is TRBV11-2 and J usage is TRBJ1-2; 8 bases fit TRBD1. CDR1 SGHAT and CDR2 FQNNGV come from the germline V gene. CDR3 length equals 16 residues. V was clipped by 5 bases and J by 3 bases; unmatched bases: 11. CDR3 nucleotide sequence: TGTGCCAGCAGCAATAGGCAGGGGGCCGTTGACTATGGCTACACCTTC. It codes for CASSNRQGAVDYGYTF.

This chain links TRBV2 with TRBJ1-4; TRBD1 aligns across 9 bases. V dropped 8 bases and J dropped 7; count of bases not matched to a gene: 5. The CDR3 consists of 13 residues. CDR1 SNHLY and CDR2 FYNNEI come from the germline V gene. CDR3 amino acids: CASGDRVFEKLFF. In nucleotides, the CDR3 is TGTGCCAGCGGGGACAGGGTTTTTGAAAAACTGTTTTTT.

The chain links TRBV7-2 to TRBJ1-5; a possible D gene is TRBD1 (6 bases). Germline V lookup: CDR1 SGHTA, CDR2 FQGNSA. The CDR3 runs to 14 residues. V lost 1 base, J lost 5 bases, and 9 bases lay in between. The CDR3 loop reads CASSLGGGYQPQHF. The CDR3 DNA sequence: TGTGCCAGCAGCTTAGGAGGGGGATATCAGCCCCAGCATTTT.

This sequence joins TRBV18 and TRBJ2-7; possibly TRBD2 for D (6 bases). Germline values: CDR1 KGHSH, CDR2 LQKENI. V dropped 5 bases and J dropped 7 bases, with 18 bases sitting between them. This CDR3 spans 14 amino acids. CDR3 sequence reads: CASSVSTAAGEQYF. DNA for the CDR3: TGTGCCAGCTCAGTATCTACAGCTGCGGGGGAGCAGTACTTC.

This clone was picked up many times. The gene calls are TRBV6-9 and TRBJ1-2; no clear D gene. V lost 3 bases, J lost 4 bases, and 9 bases lay in between. Germline loops: CDR1 MNHGY, CDR2 SVAAGI. This CDR3 is 13 amino acids long. The CDR3, as DNA: TGTGCCAGCAGTTACGACACGCCCTATGGCTACACCTTC. It codes for CASSYDTPYGYTF.

V and J are TRBV20-1 and TRBJ2-3, with a weak D call TRBD1 (6 bases). V lost 6 bases, J lost 5 bases, and 9 bases lay in between. CDR1 DFQATT and CDR2 SNEGSKA come from the germline V gene (reference sequence). There are 11 residues in the CDR3. The CDR3 here is CSALRGDTQYF. In DNA form, the CDR3 reads TGCAGTGCGCTCAGGGGAGATACGCAGTATTTT.

V and J are TRBV4-3 and TRBJ1-1, with no clear D. V gave up 1 base and J gave up 7 bases, with 10 bases separating them. The CDR3 runs 13 residues. In germline, CDR1 is LGHNA, CDR2 YSLEER. CDR3 in DNA: TGCGCCAGCAGCCAAGCGGTATTGAGTGAAGCTTTCTTT. Translated: CASSQAVLSEAFF.